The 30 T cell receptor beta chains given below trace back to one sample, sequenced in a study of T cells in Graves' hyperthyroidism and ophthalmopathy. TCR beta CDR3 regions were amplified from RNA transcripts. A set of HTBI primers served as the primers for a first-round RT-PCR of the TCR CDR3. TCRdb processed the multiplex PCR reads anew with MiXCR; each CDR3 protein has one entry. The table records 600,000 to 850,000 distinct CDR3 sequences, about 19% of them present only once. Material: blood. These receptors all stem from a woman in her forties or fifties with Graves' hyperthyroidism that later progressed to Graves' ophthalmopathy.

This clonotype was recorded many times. DNA for the CDR3: TGTGCCAGCAGTCGAGCAGGATCTGGGGCCAACGTCCTGACTTTC. This codes for CASSRAGSGANVLTF. This rearrangement joins TRBV12-3 or TRBV12-4 to TRBJ2-6; D not resolved. V was trimmed by 5 bases and J by 1 base, leaving 9 bases between them. The CDR3 is 15 amino acids.

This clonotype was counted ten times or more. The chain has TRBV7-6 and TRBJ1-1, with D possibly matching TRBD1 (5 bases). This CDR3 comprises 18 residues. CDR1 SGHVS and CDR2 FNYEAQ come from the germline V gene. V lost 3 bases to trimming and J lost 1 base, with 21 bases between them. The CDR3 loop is CASSFGGEDQGGNTEAFF. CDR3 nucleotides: TGTGCCAGCAGCTTTGGTGGGGAGGACCAGGGTGGGAACACTGAAGCTTTCTTT.

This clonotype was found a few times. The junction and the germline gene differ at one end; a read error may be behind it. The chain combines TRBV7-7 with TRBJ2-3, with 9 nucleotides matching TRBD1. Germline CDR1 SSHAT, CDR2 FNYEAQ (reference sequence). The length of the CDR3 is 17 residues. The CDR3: CASSPDRDRVPTDTQYF. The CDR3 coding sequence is TGTGCTAGCAGCCCGGACCGGGACAGGGTTCCCACAGATACGCAGTATTTT. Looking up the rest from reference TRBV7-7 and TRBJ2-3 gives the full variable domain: GAGVSQSPRYKVTKRGQDVTLRCDPISSHATLYWYQQALGQGPEFLTYFNYEAQPDKSGLPSDRFSAERPEGSISTLTIQRTEQRDSAMYRCASSPDRDRVPTDTQYFGPGTRLTVL.

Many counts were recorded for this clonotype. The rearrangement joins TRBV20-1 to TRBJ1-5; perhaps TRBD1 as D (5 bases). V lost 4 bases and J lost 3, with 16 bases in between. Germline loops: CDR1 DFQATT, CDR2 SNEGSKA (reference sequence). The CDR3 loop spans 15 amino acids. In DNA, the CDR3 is TGCAGTGCTATTCCACCGGGACGGCTCAATCAGCCCCAGCATTTT. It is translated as CSAIPPGRLNQPQHF.

The CDR3 spells CAWSVARNQPQHF. The CDR3 nucleotides are TGTGCCTGGAGTGTAGCGAGGAATCAGCCCCAGCATTTT. The V gene is TRBV30, the J gene TRBJ1-5, with unresolved D. The CDR3 length is 13 residues. Germline V gene lookup returns CDR1 GTSNPN and CDR2 SVGIG (reference sequence). Trimming pared 0 bases from V and 4 bases from J, leaving 7 bases between.

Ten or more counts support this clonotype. CDR3 protein: CASSPQHRTEAFF. In nucleotides, the CDR3 is TGTGCCAGCTCACCACAGCACAGAACAGAAGCTTTCTTT. The J gene is TRBJ1-1, the V gene TRBV18; D is ambiguous. This CDR3 has 13 residues. V lost 1 base to trimming and J lost 8 bases, with 11 bases between them. Germline CDR1 reads KGHSH; CDR2 reads LQKENI.

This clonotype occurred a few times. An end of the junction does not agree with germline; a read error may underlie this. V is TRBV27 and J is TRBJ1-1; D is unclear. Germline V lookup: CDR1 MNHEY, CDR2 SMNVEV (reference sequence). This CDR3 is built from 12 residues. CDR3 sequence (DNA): TGTGCCAGCAGTGGGGTACTCACTGAAGCTTCCTTT. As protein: CASSGVLTEASF.

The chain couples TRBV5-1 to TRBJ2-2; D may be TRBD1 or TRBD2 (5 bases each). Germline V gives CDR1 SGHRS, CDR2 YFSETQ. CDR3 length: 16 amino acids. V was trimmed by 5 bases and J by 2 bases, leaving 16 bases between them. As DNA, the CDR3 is TGCGCCAGCAGGGACGGATCCGGGGCTAACACCGGGGAGCTGTTTTTT. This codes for CASRDGSGANTGELFF.

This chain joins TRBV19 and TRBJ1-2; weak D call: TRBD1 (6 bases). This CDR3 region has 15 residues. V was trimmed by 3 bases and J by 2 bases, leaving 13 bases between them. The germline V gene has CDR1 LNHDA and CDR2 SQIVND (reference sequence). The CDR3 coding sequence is TGTGCCAGTAGTATTGGGGGGGCGTTCAACTATGGCTACACCTTC. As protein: CASSIGGAFNYGYTF.

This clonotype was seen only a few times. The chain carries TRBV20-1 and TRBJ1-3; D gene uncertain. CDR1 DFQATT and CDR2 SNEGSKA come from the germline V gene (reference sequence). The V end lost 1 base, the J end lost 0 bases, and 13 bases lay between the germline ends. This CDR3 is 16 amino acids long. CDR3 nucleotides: TGCAGTGCTAGAGCCCCTGGAACCATCTCTGGAAACACCATATATTTT. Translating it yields CSARAPGTISGNTIYF.

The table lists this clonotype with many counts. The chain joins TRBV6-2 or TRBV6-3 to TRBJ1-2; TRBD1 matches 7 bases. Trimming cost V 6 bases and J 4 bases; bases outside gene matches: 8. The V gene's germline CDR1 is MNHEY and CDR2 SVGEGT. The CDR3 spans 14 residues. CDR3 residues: CASRPASGGYGYTF. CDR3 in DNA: TGTGCCAGCAGACCTGCTTCAGGGGGCTATGGCTACACCTTC.

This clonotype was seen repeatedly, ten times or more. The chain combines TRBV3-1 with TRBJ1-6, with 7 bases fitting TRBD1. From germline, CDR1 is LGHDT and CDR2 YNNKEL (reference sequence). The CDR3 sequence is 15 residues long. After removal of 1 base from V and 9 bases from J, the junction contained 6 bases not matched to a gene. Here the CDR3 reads CASSQGQGVASPLHF. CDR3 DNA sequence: TGTGCCAGCAGCCAAGGGCAGGGGGTGGCTTCACCCCTCCACTTT.

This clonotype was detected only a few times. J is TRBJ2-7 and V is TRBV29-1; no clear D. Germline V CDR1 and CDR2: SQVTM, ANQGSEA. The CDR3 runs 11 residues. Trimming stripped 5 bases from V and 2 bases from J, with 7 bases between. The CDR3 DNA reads TGCAGCGTTACGATTACCTACGAGCAGTACTTC. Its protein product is CSVTITYEQYF.

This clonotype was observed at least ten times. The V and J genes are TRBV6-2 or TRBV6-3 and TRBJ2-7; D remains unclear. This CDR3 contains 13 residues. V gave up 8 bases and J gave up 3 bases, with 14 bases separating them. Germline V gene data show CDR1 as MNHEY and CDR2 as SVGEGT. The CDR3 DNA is TGTGCCAGCGAAACGAGACCGGGCTACGAGCAGTACTTC. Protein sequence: CASETRPGYEQYF.

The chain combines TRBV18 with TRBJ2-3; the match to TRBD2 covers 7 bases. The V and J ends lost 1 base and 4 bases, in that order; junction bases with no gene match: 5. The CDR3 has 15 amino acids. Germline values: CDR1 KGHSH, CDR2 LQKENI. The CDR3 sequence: CASSPQKGRADTQYF. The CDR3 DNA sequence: TGTGCCAGCTCACCACAGAAGGGGAGGGCAGATACGCAGTATTTT. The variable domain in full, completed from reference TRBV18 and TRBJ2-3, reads NAGVMQNPRHLVRRRGQEARLRCSPMKGHSHVYWYRQLPEEGLKFMVYLQKENIIDESGMPKERFSAEFPKEGPSILRIQQVVRGDSAAYFCASSPQKGRADTQYFGPGTRLTVL.

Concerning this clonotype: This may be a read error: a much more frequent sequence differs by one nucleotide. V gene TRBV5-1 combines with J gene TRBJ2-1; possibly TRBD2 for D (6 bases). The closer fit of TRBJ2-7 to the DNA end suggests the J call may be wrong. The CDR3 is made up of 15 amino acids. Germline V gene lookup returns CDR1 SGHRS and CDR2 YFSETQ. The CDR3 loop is CASTEEGPSYNEQYF. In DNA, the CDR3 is TGCGCCAGCACGGAGGAGGGGCCCTCCTACAATGAGCAGTACTTC.

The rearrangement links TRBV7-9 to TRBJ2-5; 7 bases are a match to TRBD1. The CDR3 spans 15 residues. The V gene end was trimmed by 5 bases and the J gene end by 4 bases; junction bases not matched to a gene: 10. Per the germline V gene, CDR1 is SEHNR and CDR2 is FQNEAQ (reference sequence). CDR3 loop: CASSEQTGWGETQYF. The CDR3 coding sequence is TGTGCCAGCAGCGAACAGACAGGGTGGGGAGAGACCCAGTACTTC.

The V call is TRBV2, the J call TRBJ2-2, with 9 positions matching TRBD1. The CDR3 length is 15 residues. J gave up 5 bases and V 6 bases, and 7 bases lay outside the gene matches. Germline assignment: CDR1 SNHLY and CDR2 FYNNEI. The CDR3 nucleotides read TGTGCCAGCAGGCCGGGACAGGGAAGGACCGGGGAGCTGTTTTTT. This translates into CASRPGQGRTGELFF.

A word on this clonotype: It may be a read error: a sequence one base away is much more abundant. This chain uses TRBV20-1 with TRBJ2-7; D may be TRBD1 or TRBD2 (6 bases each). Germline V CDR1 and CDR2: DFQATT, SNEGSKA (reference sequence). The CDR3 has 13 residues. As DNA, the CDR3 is TGCAATGCTAGAGTCACGGGGGCGCGGGAGCAGTACTTC. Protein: CNARVTGAREQYF.

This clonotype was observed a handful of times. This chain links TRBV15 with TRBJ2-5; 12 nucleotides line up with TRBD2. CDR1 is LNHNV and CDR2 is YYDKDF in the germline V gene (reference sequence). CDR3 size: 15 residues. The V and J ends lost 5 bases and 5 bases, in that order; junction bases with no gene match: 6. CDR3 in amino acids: CATSGRTSGVETQYF. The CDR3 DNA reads TGTGCCACCAGCGGCCGGACTAGCGGGGTTGAGACCCAGTACTTC.

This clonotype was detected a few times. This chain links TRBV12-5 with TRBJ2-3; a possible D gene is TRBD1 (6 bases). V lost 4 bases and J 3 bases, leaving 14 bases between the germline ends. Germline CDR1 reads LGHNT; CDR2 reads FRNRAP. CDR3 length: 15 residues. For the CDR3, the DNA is TGTGCTAGTGGTTCGTACAGGGAATCAACAGATACGCAGTATTTT. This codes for CASGSYRESTDTQYF. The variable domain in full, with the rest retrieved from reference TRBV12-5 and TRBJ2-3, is DARVTQTPRHKVTEMGQEVTMRCQPILGHNTVFWYRQTMMQGLELLAYFRNRAPLDDSGMPKDRFSAEMPDATLATLKIQPSEPRDSAVYFCASGSYRESTDTQYFGPGTRLTVL.

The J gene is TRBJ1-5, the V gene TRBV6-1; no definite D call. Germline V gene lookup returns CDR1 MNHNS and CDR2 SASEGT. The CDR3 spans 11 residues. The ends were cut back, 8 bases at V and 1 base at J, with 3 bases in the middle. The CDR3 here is CASASNQPQHF. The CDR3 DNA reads TGTGCCAGCGCAAGCAATCAGCCCCAGCATTTT.

The chain's CDR3 is CSARTGGPEAFF. The CDR3 DNA follows: TGCAGTGCTAGAACAGGGGGGCCTGAAGCTTTCTTT. The chain is built from TRBV20-1 and TRBJ1-1; 8 bases are shared with TRBD1. V trimming: 2 bases; J trimming: 6 bases; junction bases outside the gene matches: 2. This CDR3 spans 12 amino acids. Germline assignment: CDR1 DFQATT and CDR2 SNEGSKA (reference sequence).

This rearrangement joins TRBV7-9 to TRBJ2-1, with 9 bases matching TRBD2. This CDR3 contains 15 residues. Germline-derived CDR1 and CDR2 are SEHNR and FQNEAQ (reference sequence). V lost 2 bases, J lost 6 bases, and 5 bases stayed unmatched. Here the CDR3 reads CASSLTLAGTNEQFF. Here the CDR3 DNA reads TGTGCCAGCAGCTTAACCCTAGCGGGAACCAATGAGCAGTTCTTC.

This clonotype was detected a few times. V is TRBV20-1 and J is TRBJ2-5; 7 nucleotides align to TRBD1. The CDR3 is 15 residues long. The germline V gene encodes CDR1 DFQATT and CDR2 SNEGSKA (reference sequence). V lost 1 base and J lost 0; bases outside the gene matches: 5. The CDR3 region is CSARVGQPYQETQYF. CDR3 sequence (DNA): TGCAGTGCTAGAGTGGGACAGCCGTACCAAGAGACCCAGTACTTC.

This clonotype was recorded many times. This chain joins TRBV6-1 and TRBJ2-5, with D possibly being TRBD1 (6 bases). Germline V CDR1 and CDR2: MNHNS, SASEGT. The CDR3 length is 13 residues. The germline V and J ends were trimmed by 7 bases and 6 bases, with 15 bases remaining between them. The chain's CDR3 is CASISGVGKTQYF. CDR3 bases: TGTGCCAGCATCTCAGGGGTGGGAAAGACCCAGTACTTC.

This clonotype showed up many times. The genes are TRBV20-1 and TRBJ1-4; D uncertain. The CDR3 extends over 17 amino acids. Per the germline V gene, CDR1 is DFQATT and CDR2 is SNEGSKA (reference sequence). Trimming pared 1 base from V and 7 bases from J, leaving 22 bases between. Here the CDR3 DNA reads TGCAGTGCTAGAGTTATGGTCCCGGGCAGCGTAGGTGAAAAACTGTTTTTT. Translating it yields CSARVMVPGSVGEKLFF.

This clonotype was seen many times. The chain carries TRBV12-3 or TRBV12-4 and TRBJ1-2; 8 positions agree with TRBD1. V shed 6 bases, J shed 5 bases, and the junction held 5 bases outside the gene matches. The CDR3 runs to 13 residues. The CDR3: CASRETGDYGYTF. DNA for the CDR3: TGTGCCAGCAGGGAGACAGGGGATTATGGCTACACCTTC.

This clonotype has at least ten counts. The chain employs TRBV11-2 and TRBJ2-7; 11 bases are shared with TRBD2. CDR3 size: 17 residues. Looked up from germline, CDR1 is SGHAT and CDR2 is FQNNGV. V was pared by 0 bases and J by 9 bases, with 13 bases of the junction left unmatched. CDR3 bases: TGTGCCAGCAGCTTAGATGCGACTAGCGGGGCCAGCTGGTGGCAGTACTTC. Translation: CASSLDATSGASWWQYF.

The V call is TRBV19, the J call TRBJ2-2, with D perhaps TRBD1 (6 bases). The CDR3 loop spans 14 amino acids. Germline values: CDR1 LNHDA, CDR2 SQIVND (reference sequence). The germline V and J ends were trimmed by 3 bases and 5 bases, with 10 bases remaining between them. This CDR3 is CASSIGTPTGELFF. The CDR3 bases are TGTGCCAGTAGTATTGGGACACCGACCGGGGAGCTGTTTTTT.